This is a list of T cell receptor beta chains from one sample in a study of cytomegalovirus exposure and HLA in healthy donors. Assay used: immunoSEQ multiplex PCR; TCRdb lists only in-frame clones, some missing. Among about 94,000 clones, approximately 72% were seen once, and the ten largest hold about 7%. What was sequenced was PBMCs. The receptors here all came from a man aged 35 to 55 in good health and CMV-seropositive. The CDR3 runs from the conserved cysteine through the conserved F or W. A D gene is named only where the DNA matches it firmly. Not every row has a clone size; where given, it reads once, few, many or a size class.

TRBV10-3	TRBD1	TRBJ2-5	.	CAIRKQGAGETQYF	TGTGCCATCAGGAAACAGGGGGCGGGAGAGACCCAGTACTTC
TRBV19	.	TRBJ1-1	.	CASSILWQGKSTEAFF	TGTGCCAGTAGTATCCTTTGGCAGGGGAAGAGCACTGAAGCTTTCTTT
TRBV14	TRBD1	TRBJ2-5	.	CASSLWTGGREETQYF	TGTGCCAGCAGCCTTTGGACAGGGGGCCGGGAAGAGACCCAGTACTTC
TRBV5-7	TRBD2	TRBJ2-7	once	CASSLSIFLAGGHEQYF	TGTGCCAGCAGCTTGAGTATATTTCTAGCGGGAGGCCACGAGCAGTACTTC
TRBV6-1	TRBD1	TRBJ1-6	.	CASSEAGQGALGSPLHF	TGTGCCAGCAGTGAAGCGGGACAGGGGGCGCTTGGTTCACCCCTCCACTTT
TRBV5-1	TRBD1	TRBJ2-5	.	CASSYGTGQETQYF	TGCGCCAGCAGCTACGGGACAGGCCAAGAGACCCAGTACTTC
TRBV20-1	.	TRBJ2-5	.	CSARDRETQYF	TGCAGTGCTAGAGATCGAGAGACCCAGTACTTC
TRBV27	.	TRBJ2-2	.	CASSLGGRRTGELFF	TGTGCCAGCAGTTTAGGAGGGCGGAGGACCGGGGAGCTGTTTTTT
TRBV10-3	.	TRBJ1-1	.	CAIRLQETNTEAFF	TGTGCCATCAGATTACAGGAGACCAACACTGAAGCTTTCTTT
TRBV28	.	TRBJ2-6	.	CASRLPGSGANVLTF	TGTGCCAGCAGGTTGCCAGGCTCTGGGGCCAACGTCCTGACTTTC
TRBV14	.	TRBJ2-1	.	CASSQVPQGLGDEQFF	TGTGCCAGCAGCCAAGTTCCCCAGGGGTTGGGGGATGAGCAGTTCTTC